Listed below are T cell receptor beta chains from one sample, sequenced in a study of patients and donors after allogeneic stem cell transplantation. One entry per CDR3 protein results from TCRdb running MiXCR on the RT-PCR reads. The sample includes about 960,000 distinct CDR3 sequences, 15% to 20% of them seen just once. Material for sequencing was blood, either unsorted or a sorted T cell fraction (not recorded which). The source of these receptors is a human donor who was either an allogeneic HSCT recipient or a stem cell or donor lymphocyte infusion donor (not recorded which). It is not recorded whose cells these are; they may come from a transplant donor. CDR3s include the opening cysteine and the closing phenylalanine or tryptophan. The order of the fields is J gene, D gene, clone size, CDR3 length, V gene, CDR3 DNA, CDR3 protein. A D gene is named only where the DNA matches it firmly. The size entry is marked missing in some rows and otherwise reads once, few, many or a size class.

j_call: TRBJ1-4
d_call: .
clone_size: few
cdr3_length: 16
v_call: TRBV12-3/TRBV12-4
cdr3_nt: TGTGCCAGCAGTTGGGGACACCCCGCAACTAATGAAAAACTGTTTTTT
cdr3_aa: CASSWGHPATNEKLFF

j_call: TRBJ2-7
d_call: .
clone_size: few
cdr3_length: 13
v_call: TRBV5-1
cdr3_nt: TGCGCCAGCAGCTTGGACGGAGACTACGAGCAGTACTTC
cdr3_aa: CASSLDGDYEQYF

j_call: TRBJ1-3
d_call: .
clone_size: few
cdr3_length: 17
v_call: TRBV4-3
cdr3_nt: TGCGCCAGCAGCCAAGACCCAGCGGGACACTCTGGAAACACCATATATTTT
cdr3_aa: CASSQDPAGHSGNTIYF

j_call: TRBJ2-1
d_call: .
clone_size: few
cdr3_length: 14
v_call: TRBV5-6
cdr3_nt: TGTGCCAGCAGCTTGGAGTCGGGGAGCAATGAGCAGTTCTTC
cdr3_aa: CASSLESGSNEQFF

j_call: TRBJ2-1
d_call: .
clone_size: few
cdr3_length: 14
v_call: TRBV30
cdr3_nt: TGTGCCTGGAGTGGCGGGCAGGGTGACAATGAGCAGTTCTTC
cdr3_aa: CAWSGGQGDNEQFF

j_call: TRBJ2-7
d_call: TRBD2
clone_size: .
cdr3_length: 15
v_call: TRBV4-2
cdr3_nt: TGTGCCAGCAGCCAAGCCCCTAGCGGAGGATACGAGCAGTACTTC
cdr3_aa: CASSQAPSGGYEQYF

j_call: TRBJ2-3
d_call: .
clone_size: .
cdr3_length: 14
v_call: TRBV5-1
cdr3_nt: TGCGCCAGCAGCTTGGAATGGGCCGTGGATACGCAGTATTTT
cdr3_aa: CASSLEWAVDTQYF

j_call: TRBJ2-7
d_call: .
clone_size: .
cdr3_length: 14
v_call: TRBV7-2
cdr3_nt: TGTGCCAGCCATCTAGCGAGTACCTCCTACGAGCAGTACTTC
cdr3_aa: CASHLASTSYEQYF

j_call: TRBJ2-7
d_call: .
clone_size: few
cdr3_length: 13
v_call: TRBV4-3
cdr3_nt: TGCGCCAGCAGCCCAAGTGGGACTGACGAGCAGTACTTC
cdr3_aa: CASSPSGTDEQYF

j_call: TRBJ2-2
d_call: .
clone_size: .
cdr3_length: 14
v_call: TRBV6-2/TRBV6-3
cdr3_nt: TGTGCCAGGCGACCGGACTACATCCCCGGGGAGCTGTTTTTT
cdr3_aa: CARRPDYIPGELFF

j_call: TRBJ1-1
d_call: .
clone_size: few
cdr3_length: 13
v_call: TRBV5-1
cdr3_nt: TGCGCCAGCAGCTGGGACCGGGAGGTCGAAGCTTTCTTT
cdr3_aa: CASSWDREVEAFF

j_call: TRBJ2-2
d_call: TRBD2
clone_size: few
cdr3_length: 16
v_call: TRBV29-1
cdr3_nt: TGCAGCGTTGAACCTTTAGCGGGATATAACACCGGGGAGCTGTTTTTT
cdr3_aa: CSVEPLAGYNTGELFF

j_call: TRBJ2-1
d_call: .
clone_size: few
cdr3_length: 12
v_call: TRBV12-3/TRBV12-4
cdr3_nt: TGTGCCAGCAGCCCAAACTCCCTAGTCCCGTTCTTC
cdr3_aa: CASSPNSLVPFF

j_call: TRBJ2-5
d_call: .
clone_size: .
cdr3_length: 13
v_call: TRBV7-9
cdr3_nt: TGTGCCAGCAGCTGGGGGTTGGCAGAGACCCAGTACTTC
cdr3_aa: CASSWGLAETQYF

j_call: TRBJ1-2
d_call: TRBD1
clone_size: few
cdr3_length: 14
v_call: TRBV5-1
cdr3_nt: TGCGCCAGCAGCCGCGTACAGGGGACCTATGGCTACACCTTC
cdr3_aa: CASSRVQGTYGYTF

j_call: TRBJ2-2
d_call: .
clone_size: few
cdr3_length: 15
v_call: TRBV20-1
cdr3_nt: TGCAGTGCTCGTCGCCGCCAGGTGAACACCGGGGAGCTGTTTTTT
cdr3_aa: CSARRRQVNTGELFF

j_call: TRBJ2-3
d_call: .
clone_size: few
cdr3_length: 15
v_call: TRBV24-1
cdr3_nt: TGTGCCACCAGTGACGGGGGTTGGGAGATGGATACGCAGTATTTT
cdr3_aa: CATSDGGWEMDTQYF

j_call: TRBJ2-7
d_call: .
clone_size: .
cdr3_length: 15
v_call: TRBV4-3
cdr3_nt: TGCGCCAGCAGCCAAGAATTACAGGGAACGTACGAGCAGTACTTC
cdr3_aa: CASSQELQGTYEQYF

j_call: TRBJ2-1
d_call: .
clone_size: .
cdr3_length: 14
v_call: TRBV5-1
cdr3_nt: TGCGCCAGCAGCTTACAGGGGGGACTAAATGAGCAGTTCTTC
cdr3_aa: CASSLQGGLNEQFF

j_call: TRBJ2-7
d_call: TRBD1
clone_size: few
cdr3_length: 15
v_call: TRBV27
cdr3_nt: TGTGCCAGCAGTTTATCATCCAGGGGGCGTACGGAACAGTACTTC
cdr3_aa: CASSLSSRGRTEQYF

j_call: TRBJ2-1
d_call: .
clone_size: .
cdr3_length: 13
v_call: TRBV7-2
cdr3_nt: TGTGCCAGCAGCCACCACAGGGAAAATGAGCAGTTCTTC
cdr3_aa: CASSHHRENEQFF

j_call: TRBJ2-3
d_call: .
clone_size: .
cdr3_length: 15
v_call: TRBV7-9
cdr3_nt: TGTGCCAGCAGCTCCCCGAATAAAGAGTGGGCTGCGCAGTATTTT
cdr3_aa: CASSSPNKEWAAQYF

j_call: TRBJ1-6
d_call: .
clone_size: .
cdr3_length: 13
v_call: TRBV11-3
cdr3_nt: TGTGCCAGCAGCCCCGACAGTTATTCACCCCTCCACTTT
cdr3_aa: CASSPDSYSPLHF

j_call: TRBJ1-3
d_call: .
clone_size: few
cdr3_length: 16
v_call: TRBV4-3
cdr3_nt: TGCGCCAGCAGCCAAGATCGGGCAGAGACTGGAAACACCATATATTTT
cdr3_aa: CASSQDRAETGNTIYF

j_call: TRBJ2-5
d_call: TRBD1
clone_size: once
cdr3_length: 16
v_call: TRBV24-1
cdr3_nt: TGTGCCACCAGTGATAGGGGGACAGGGGGCCCGAGGGCCCAGTACTTC
cdr3_aa: CATSDRGTGGPRAQYF

j_call: TRBJ2-2
d_call: .
clone_size: few
cdr3_length: 17
v_call: TRBV11-2
cdr3_nt: TGTGCCAGCAGCTCCGGACGGATCCTGGTAGGGACCGGGGAGCTGTTTTTT
cdr3_aa: CASSSGRILVGTGELFF

j_call: TRBJ2-5
d_call: .
clone_size: few
cdr3_length: 16
v_call: TRBV5-1
cdr3_nt: TGCGCCAGCAGCTCAAGGCCCCCCGCGGAACAAGAGACCCAGTACTTC
cdr3_aa: CASSSRPPAEQETQYF

j_call: TRBJ2-2
d_call: .
clone_size: many
cdr3_length: 20
v_call: TRBV12-3/TRBV12-4
cdr3_nt: TGTGCCAGCAGTTTTCCCCGGGACAGCGGGGGAAGGTTGTTTACCGGGGAGCTGTTTTTT
cdr3_aa: CASSFPRDSGGRLFTGELFF

j_call: TRBJ1-1
d_call: .
clone_size: .
cdr3_length: 13
v_call: TRBV25-1
cdr3_nt: TGTGCCAGCAGCCAAGGGCAGCTAACTGAAGCTTTCTTT
cdr3_aa: CASSQGQLTEAFF

j_call: TRBJ2-7
d_call: TRBD2
clone_size: .
cdr3_length: 15
v_call: TRBV5-1
cdr3_nt: TGCGCCAGCAGCGTACTAGCGGGAGTTGACTACGAGCAGTACTTC
cdr3_aa: CASSVLAGVDYEQYF

j_call: TRBJ2-3
d_call: TRBD2
clone_size: .
cdr3_length: 16
v_call: TRBV7-2
cdr3_nt: TGTGCCAGCAGCATCGGGACTAGCGGCTTCAAGGATACGCAGTATTTT
cdr3_aa: CASSIGTSGFKDTQYF

j_call: TRBJ2-1
d_call: TRBD1
clone_size: .
cdr3_length: 17
v_call: TRBV12-3/TRBV12-4
cdr3_nt: TGTGCCAGCAGTGCGGAGGGACAGGGGGCCGGTCCGGTTGAGCAGTTCTTC
cdr3_aa: CASSAEGQGAGPVEQFF

j_call: TRBJ2-1
d_call: TRBD2
clone_size: few
cdr3_length: 14
v_call: TRBV4-2
cdr3_nt: TGTGCCAGCAGCACAAGACCCGCCGGGACTAAGCAGTTCTTC
cdr3_aa: CASSTRPAGTKQFF

j_call: TRBJ1-2
d_call: .
clone_size: few
cdr3_length: 12
v_call: TRBV6-2/TRBV6-3
cdr3_nt: TGTGCCAGCAGTGATTCCGGGGAGGGCTACACCTTC
cdr3_aa: CASSDSGEGYTF